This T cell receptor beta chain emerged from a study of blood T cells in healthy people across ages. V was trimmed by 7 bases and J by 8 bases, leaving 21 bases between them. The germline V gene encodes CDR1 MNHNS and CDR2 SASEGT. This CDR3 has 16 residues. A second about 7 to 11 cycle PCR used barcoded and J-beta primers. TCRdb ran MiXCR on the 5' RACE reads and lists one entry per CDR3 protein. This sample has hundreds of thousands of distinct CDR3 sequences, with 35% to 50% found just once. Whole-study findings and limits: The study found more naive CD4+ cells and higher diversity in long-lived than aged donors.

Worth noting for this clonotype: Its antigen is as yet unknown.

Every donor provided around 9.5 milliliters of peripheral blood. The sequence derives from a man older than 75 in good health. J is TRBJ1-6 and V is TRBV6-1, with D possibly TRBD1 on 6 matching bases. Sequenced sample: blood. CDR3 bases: TGTGCCAGCAAACTCTCAGCGGGTCAGGGGTATTCACCCCTCCACTTT. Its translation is CASKLSAGQGYSPLHF.